This is a list of T cell receptor beta chains from one sample in a study of graft-versus-host responses after intestinal transplantation. Sequencing used immunoSEQ multiplex PCR; TCRdb keeps in-frame clones, though not all of them. The data hold more than 9,000 clones, with around 88% observed a single time. The material sequenced was ileum tissue, taken roughly 700 days after intestinal transplantation. Every receptor here comes from a human patient who received an intestinal transplant, so some T cells may come from the graft donor. The CDR3 runs from the conserved cysteine through the conserved F or W. Each record gives: J gene, V gene, D gene, clone size, CDR3 DNA, CDR3 protein. A D gene is named only where the DNA matches it firmly. Clone size is given for some rows only: seen once, a few or many times, or a class if the clone is expanded.

>TRBJ2-7|TRBV19|.|.
TGTGCCAGTAGTCCGCAGGGGAATAGCGCCTACGAGCAGTACTTC
CASSPQGNSAYEQYF
>TRBJ1-5|TRBV6-5|.|.
TGTGCCAGCAGTCCAGGGATGAATAGCAATCAGCCCCAGCATTTT
CASSPGMNSNQPQHF
>TRBJ1-2|TRBV4-1|.|few
TGCGCCAGCAGCCAACTGCCCAGGGAGGCGATGCACTTC
CASSQLPREAMHF
>TRBJ2-6|TRBV5-1|.|once
TGCGCCAGCAGCCCGGGACGGGATAGCTCTGGGGCCAACGTCCTGACTTTC
CASSPGRDSSGANVLTF
>TRBJ2-7|TRBV7-6|.|once
TGTGCCAGCAGCCGCGGGGGCCACCCCTACGAGCAGTACTTC
CASSRGGHPYEQYF
>TRBJ2-5|TRBV6-5|TRBD2|few
TGTGCCAGCAGTAGACGTGCGGGGGGTCAAGAGACCCAGTACTTC
CASSRRAGGQETQYF
>TRBJ2-7|TRBV5-1|.|.
TGCGCCAGCAGCAGTGTGACAGACACCTACGAGCAGTACTTC
CASSSVTDTYEQYF
>TRBJ1-5|TRBV11-2|.|.
TGTGCCAGCAGCTCAGAAAATCAGCCCCAGCATTTT
CASSSENQPQHF
>TRBJ1-4|TRBV5-8|.|.
TGTGCCAGCAGCCCTGGGTGGGCTAATGAAAAACTGTTTTTT
CASSPGWANEKLFF
>TRBJ1-5|TRBV27|TRBD1|.
TGTGCCAGCAGAGATCGGACAGGGAAAGGGAATCAGCCCCAGCATTTT
CASRDRTGKGNQPQHF
>TRBJ1-6|TRBV4-1|.|.
TGCGCCAGCAGCCAAGATTCCGCTTATGGACCCCTCCACTTT
CASSQDSAYGPLHF
>TRBJ2-7|TRBV19|.|.
TGTGCCAGTAGTTTGGACGGATCCTACGAGCAGTACTTC
CASSLDGSYEQYF
>TRBJ2-7|TRBV10-1|.|.
TGCGCCAGCAGTGAGTCTTGGGGATACGAGCAGTACTTC
CASSESWGYEQYF
>TRBJ1-6|TRBV29-1|.|.
TGCAGCTTCTGGAGAAGCCCAAGGACGTTTAAATCCTATAATTCACCCCTCCACTTT
CSFWRSPRTFKSYNSPLHF
>TRBJ2-7|TRBV10-3|TRBD1|few
TGTGCCATCACCGGGGGTCAGGGGGCGCGAGTGCAGTACTTC
CAITGGQGARVQYF
>TRBJ2-1|TRBV7-6|.|.
TGTGCCAGCAGCTCTCCCCCGGCGGGGCAAGCAACCTACAATGAGCAGTTCTTC
CASSSPPAGQATYNEQFF
>TRBJ2-1|TRBV28|TRBD2|.
TGTGCCAGCAGTTCCTCCCCTGGTAGCGGGAGTACCTCCTACAATGAGCAGTTCTTC
CASSSSPGSGSTSYNEQFF
>TRBJ2-2|TRBV2|.|.
TGTGCCAGCAGCTCCAGGGGCGCCGCGAACACCGGGGAGCTGTTTTTT
CASSSRGAANTGELFF
>TRBJ1-6|TRBV13|TRBD1|.
TGTGCCAGCAGCTTCTCCGGACAGGGAAGGGGTTCACCCCTCCACTTT
CASSFSGQGRGSPLHF
>TRBJ2-5|TRBV7-9|TRBD1|.
TGTGCCAGCAGCTTAGGAGGGGGCGGGCGAGAGACCCAGTACTTC
CASSLGGGGRETQYF
>TRBJ2-1|TRBV7-2|TRBD1|.
TGTGCCAGCAGCTTACTCGGGACAGGGGACTACAATGAGCAGTTCTTC
CASSLLGTGDYNEQFF
>TRBJ2-3|TRBV7-9|.|few
TGTGCCAGCAGCTCGCGGGGCTACACAGATACGCAGTATTTT
CASSSRGYTDTQYF
>TRBJ1-1|TRBV7-9|.|.
TGTGCCAGCAGCCACCCTAGGAACACTGAAGCTTTCTTT
CASSHPRNTEAFF
>TRBJ1-3|TRBV6-5|.|.
TGTGCCAGCAGTTACGGGTCAGCCTACTCTGGAAACACCATATATTTT
CASSYGSAYSGNTIYF
>TRBJ2-3|TRBV6-6|.|.
TGTGCCAGCAGTTTCCAAGGGCCAGATACGCAGTATTTT
CASSFQGPDTQYF
>TRBJ1-5|TRBV5-8|.|.
TGTGCCAGCAGCTTGTCCAGGGTCGATCAGCCCCAGCATTTT
CASSLSRVDQPQHF
>TRBJ2-1|TRBV6-5|.|.
TGTGCCAGCAGTTACTCTGGGCTTTCTGAGCAGTTCTTC
CASSYSGLSEQFF
>TRBJ2-1|TRBV5-6|TRBD1|.
TGTGCCAGCAGCAATCTCTCCCCGGCAAGGGGGCCCTACAATGAGCAGTTCTTC
CASSNLSPARGPYNEQFF
>TRBJ2-2|TRBV5-1|TRBD2|.
TGCGCCAGCAGCTTGGAGGGGACTAGCGGGAGGGCGGCCGGGGAGCTGTTTTTT
CASSLEGTSGRAAGELFF
>TRBJ2-3|TRBV6-6|.|.
TGTGCCAGCAGTCGAATTATGACAGGCCCCACAGATACGCAGTATTTT
CASSRIMTGPTDTQYF
>TRBJ2-3|TRBV9|.|.
TGTGCCAGCAGCGTAGAGGGCAGAACCCCCACAGATACGCAGTATTTT
CASSVEGRTPTDTQYF
>TRBJ2-7|TRBV28|TRBD1|.
TGTGCCAGCAGCCCCTCCGGGGACAGGGCGTACGAGCAGTACTTC
CASSPSGDRAYEQYF
>TRBJ2-1|TRBV9|TRBD2|.
TGTGCCAGCAACCTAGCGGGAGCCACCTACAATGAGCAGTTCTTC
CASNLAGATYNEQFF
>TRBJ1-5|TRBV19|.|few
TGTGCCAGTGCCCGCTCGGCAGTGAATCAGCCCCAGCATTTT
CASARSAVNQPQHF
>TRBJ1-5|TRBV11-3|.|.
TGTGCCAGCAGCCAAACGGTTGGGGGCGGTCAGCCCCAGCATTTT
CASSQTVGGGQPQHF
>TRBJ1-6|TRBV5-4|.|few
TGTGCCAGCAGCTTGGACAGGCCTACTAATTCACCCCTCCACTTT
CASSLDRPTNSPLHF
>TRBJ2-5|TRBV5-4|TRBD1|once
TGTGCCAGCAGCGGACGTAGGGGTCCAGGGGGAGAGACCCAGTACTTC
CASSGRRGPGGETQYF
>TRBJ2-5|TRBV2|TRBD2|.
TGTGCCAGCAGGCCTAGGACTAGCGGGAGCCAAGAGACCCAGTACTTC
CASRPRTSGSQETQYF
>TRBJ1-1|TRBV12-1|.|once
TGTGCCAGCAGCCCCGGGACACATGAAGCTTTCTTT
CASSPGTHEAFF
>TRBJ2-3|TRBV11-2|.|.
TGTGCCAGCAGCTTAGGGTACGGGTACACAGATACGCAGTATTTT
CASSLGYGYTDTQYF
>TRBJ2-7|TRBV6-1|.|.
TGTGCCAGCAGTCCCCCCCTTTACGAGCAGTACTTC
CASSPPLYEQYF
>TRBJ1-2|TRBV6-6|.|once
TGTGCCAGCAGTCCCCCAGTTGGGTCCTATGGCTACACCTTC
CASSPPVGSYGYTF
>TRBJ2-4|TRBV15|.|.
TGTGCCACCAGCCTAATAACGGGGACCTTAAACATTCAGTACTTC
CATSLITGTLNIQYF